This T cell receptor beta chain derives from a study of OX40 agonist ivuxolimab in advanced cancers. The data were produced by immunoSEQ multiplex PCR, yet TCRdb's version contains in-frame clones alone and is incomplete. The sample has tens of thousands of clones; 75% to 95% are singletons. With V trimmed by 5 bases and J by 6 bases, 2 bases remained unmatched. This CDR3 is 12 amino acids long. Germline loops: CDR1 SNHLY, CDR2 FYNNEI. This chain connects TRBV2 to TRBJ2-3, with 7 bases matching TRBD1. Sequencing was performed on CD4+ or CD8+ T cells sorted from blood, taken in a trial of the OX40 agonist ivuxolimab. The origin of this receptor is an adult with an advanced solid tumor such as melanoma, head and neck, liver or kidney cancer. This CDR3 reads CASSKDRDTQYF. CDR3 bases: TGTGCCAGCAGTAAGGACAGGGATACGCAGTATTTT.